This entry lists 2 T cell receptor beta chains sequenced from one sample in a study of blood T cell repertoires in COVID-19. Sequencing used immunoSEQ multiplex PCR; TCRdb keeps in-frame clones, though not all of them. Among hundreds of thousands of clones, roughly 89% were seen once, and the ten largest hold around 8.9%. The sequenced sample was PBMCs or T cells enriched from blood (not recorded which). These receptors came from a young woman who had recovered from COVID-19.

The chain is built from TRBV9 and TRBJ2-2, with 12 bases that match TRBD2. CDR1 is SGDLS, CDR2 YYNGEE, per germline. Trimming at V came to 7 bases and at J to 6 bases, leaving 13 bases not matched to a gene. The CDR3 is 17 amino acids. CDR3 residues: CASGKTSGSTNPGELFF. For the CDR3, the DNA is TGTGCCAGCGGGAAGACTAGCGGGAGTACGAATCCCGGGGAGCTGTTTTTT.

V is TRBV2 and J is TRBJ1-5, with TRBD1 identical over 12 bases. Germline trimming cut 6 bases from V and 7 bases from J; bases unmatched to any gene: 4. CDR1 is SNHLY and CDR2 is FYNNEI in the germline V gene. This CDR3 has 14 amino acids. CDR3 amino acids: CASRGTGGQQPQHF. DNA for the CDR3: TGTGCCAGCAGGGGGACAGGGGGCCAACAGCCCCAGCATTTT.